The 10 T cell receptor beta chains below were found in one sample sequenced in a study of cytomegalovirus exposure and HLA in healthy donors. PCR employed 60 Vbeta and 13 Jbeta primers. Using immunoSEQ multiplex PCR, the repertoire was profiled, and TCRdb retains in-frame clones only, with some absent. The repertoire holds roughly 190,000 clones, with 62% as singletons. Sequencing was performed on PBMCs. The source of these receptors is a man aged 40-49 years in good health and CMV-seronegative.

The rearrangement links TRBV15 to TRBJ2-3; possibly TRBD1 for D (6 bases). From germline, CDR1 is LNHNV and CDR2 YYDKDF (reference sequence). CDR3 length equals 16 residues. The ends were cut back, 0 bases at V and 4 bases at J, with 14 bases in the middle. CDR3 protein: CATSRDVPRGADTQYF. CDR3 DNA: TGTGCCACCAGCAGAGACGTCCCCAGGGGAGCAGATACGCAGTATTTT.

This rearrangement joins TRBV10-2 to TRBJ2-3; 12 bases line up with TRBD2. Looked up from germline, CDR1 is WSHSY and CDR2 is SAAADI. The CDR3 runs to 14 residues. The V gene end was trimmed by 8 bases and the J gene end by 4 bases; junction bases not matched to a gene: 4. CDR3 DNA: TGCGCCAGCGAGGGGACTAGCGGGCCAGATACGCAGTATTTT. Translating it yields CASEGTSGPDTQYF.

The gene calls are TRBV4-2 and TRBJ2-2; TRBD2 matches at 14 bases. This CDR3 is 19 amino acids long. Germline values: CDR1 LGHNA, CDR2 YNFKEQ. Losses at the gene ends were 1 base for V and 0 bases for J; bases not matched to a gene: 4. The CDR3 nucleotides read TGTGCCAGCAGCCAAGTGGGACTAGCGGGAGCAGCGAACACCGGGGAGCTGTTTTTT. Translation gives CASSQVGLAGAANTGELFF.

This chain joins TRBV7-8 and TRBJ2-1; D perhaps matches TRBD2 (6 bases). Germline CDR1 is SGHVS and CDR2 is FQNEAQ. The CDR3 covers 14 residues. With 1 base removed from V and 6 bases from J, the gap between germline ends came to 10 bases. The CDR3 here is CASSLGPGSNEQFF. The CDR3 region has the DNA TGTGCCAGCAGCTTAGGCCCCGGGAGCAATGAGCAGTTCTTC.

This chain uses TRBV7-9 with TRBJ2-5, with TRBD2 matching over 7 bases. V gave up 1 base and J gave up 4 bases; unmatched junction bases: 3. CDR1 and CDR2 (germline): SEHNR, FQNEAQ (reference sequence). The CDR3 has 14 residues. Written as DNA, the CDR3 is TGTGCCAGCAGCTTAGTGGGCGGGAGAGAGACCCAGTACTTC. This encodes CASSLVGGRETQYF. Combining the CDR3 with reference TRBV7-9 and TRBJ2-5 gives the whole variable domain DTGVSQNPRHKITKRGQNVTFRCDPISEHNRLYWYRQTLGQGPEFLTYFQNEAQLEKSRLLSDRFSAERPKGSFSTLEIQRTEQGDSAMYLCASSLVGGRETQYFGPGTRLLVL.

This clone appeared a few times. This sequence joins TRBV19 and TRBJ1-5, with 7 nucleotides matching TRBD1. V was pared by 2 bases and J by 4 bases, with 5 bases of the junction left unmatched. CDR3 length: 15 amino acids. CDR1 and CDR2 from the germline V gene are LNHDA and SQIVND (reference sequence). CDR3 sequence (DNA): TGTGCCAGTAGTATACGGACAGGTCCTAATCAGCCCCAGCATTTT. Protein: CASSIRTGPNQPQHF.

This rearrangement joins TRBV28 to TRBJ1-1; 9 nucleotides agree with TRBD1. CDR1 is MDHEN and CDR2 is SYDVKM in the germline V gene. V shed 6 bases and J 4 bases; nucleotides not matched to a gene: 9. The CDR3 runs to 15 residues. CDR3 in amino acids: CASRLTGGVGTEAFF. The CDR3 bases are TGTGCCAGCAGGCTGACAGGGGGGGTGGGCACTGAAGCTTTCTTT.

The V gene is TRBV13, the J gene TRBJ2-7; a possible D gene is TRBD2 (6 bases). The CDR3 extends over 14 amino acids. The V and J ends lost 5 bases and 3 bases respectively, with 14 bases between them. CDR1 and CDR2 (germline): PRHDT, FYEKMQ (reference sequence). CDR3 loop: CASSPRGKSYEQYF. Written as DNA, the CDR3 is TGTGCCAGCAGCCCACGGGGGAAGAGCTACGAGCAGTACTTC.

The V call is TRBV6-1, the J call TRBJ2-1; 14 bases map to TRBD2. The trim removed 3 bases at V and 8 bases at J, leaving 9 bases unmatched. The germline gives CDR1 MNHNS, CDR2 SASEGT. The CDR3 is 17 amino acids. The CDR3 sequence: CASSELGTSGSRDEQFF. CDR3 DNA: TGTGCCAGCAGTGAGCTAGGGACTAGCGGGAGTAGGGATGAGCAGTTCTTC.

This clone was detected only a few times. The chain uses TRBV5-1 and TRBJ1-6; 7 bases map to TRBD1. After removal of 0 bases from V and 2 bases from J, the junction contained 2 bases not matched to a gene. The germline V gene encodes CDR1 SGHRS and CDR2 YFSETQ. This CDR3 contains 16 residues. The CDR3 protein is CASSLEGTAYNSPLHF. The DNA of the CDR3 is TGCGCCAGCAGCTTGGAGGGGACAGCCTATAATTCACCCCTCCACTTT.